What follows is one T cell receptor (beta chain) and its context. This specimen belongs to a study of control samples from healthy donors and cancer patients. The germline V gene encodes CDR1 SGHDT and CDR2 YYEEEE. The CDR3 sequence is 15 residues long. With 1 base clipped from V and 1 base from J, the junction kept 3 bases outside the gene matches. The method was immunoSEQ multiplex PCR; TCRdb's version includes in-frame clones alone and lacks a portion of them. The sample includes roughly 150,000 clones, 88% of them seen just once. The chain is built from TRBV5-6 and TRBJ2-5, with TRBD1 matching over 8 bases. This TCR was sampled from a man younger than 35 in good health. Specimen: blood. The CDR3 sequence is CASSLLQGVQETQYF. In DNA form, the CDR3 reads TGTGCCAGCAGCTTGTTACAGGGGGTCCAAGAGACCCAGTACTTC. Full variable domain (missing parts from reference TRBV5-6 and TRBJ2-5): DAGVTQSPTHLIKTRGQQVTLRCSPKSGHDTVSWYQQALGQGPQFIFQYYEEEERQRGNFPDRFSGHQFPNYSSELNVNALLLGDSALYLCASSLLQGVQETQYFGPGTRLLVL.